Listed below are T cell receptor beta chains from one sample, sequenced in a study of blood T cell repertoires in COVID-19. Repertoires were generated with immunoSEQ multiplex PCR, while TCRdb's copy carries only in-frame clones and drops some. The data contain roughly 75,000 clones, roughly 70% of them singletons. The sample was peripheral blood. These receptor sequences come from a human donor with acute or convalescent COVID-19. The donor label of this sample is uncertain. Both conserved end residues are trimmed from each CDR3.

V gene	J gene	CDR3 protein
TRBV25-1	TRBJ2-1	ASSESPAGYYNEQF
TRBV6-5	TRBJ2-1	ASSYRTSGSIEQF
TRBV9	TRBJ1-2	ASSGQGYYGYT
TRBV28	TRBJ1-2	ASSLNGYGYT
TRBV7-3	TRBJ2-5	ASSRAGTLQETQY
TRBV4-1	TRBJ2-5	ASSKQGTETQY
TRBV24-1	TRBJ2-7	ATSDPFEREGYYEQY
TRBV28	TRBJ2-1	ASSPLGWGGQNKNEQF
TRBV7-2	TRBJ2-1	ASSLGLAGYNEQF
TRBV6-5	TRBJ1-5	ASSYAGQNQPQH
TRBV15	TRBJ1-2	ATSGDFAGIYGYT
TRBV2	TRBJ2-7	ATKSTTYEQY
TRBV7-9	TRBJ2-2	ASTSFRLANTGELF
TRBV6-5	TRBJ1-3	ASSDPTGTGNTIY
TRBV5-1	TRBJ2-2	ASSPGGANTGELF
TRBV6-6	TRBJ1-1	ASTGQGLYTEAF
TRBV18	TRBJ2-7	ASSPSPDYEQY
TRBV18	TRBJ1-5	ASSETGAGSNQPQH
TRBV3-1/TRBV3-2	TRBJ2-3	ASSLPTSSDTQY
TRBV11-2	TRBJ2-3	ASSFAGGGGTDTQY
TRBV7-6	TRBJ2-3	ASSLRASGADTQY
TRBV6-2/TRBV6-3	TRBJ2-5	ASSYLRATQY
TRBV15	TRBJ1-5	ATSRGVLGLRQPQH
TRBV28	TRBJ1-6	ASSPRDRGNSPLH
TRBV5-6	TRBJ1-2	ASSPTGLDGYT
TRBV6-1	TRBJ2-2	ASTRGQTNTGELF
TRBV7-2	TRBJ1-1	ASSLEGGLNTEAF
TRBV11-2	TRBJ1-1	ASRITGLNTEAF
TRBV6-2/TRBV6-3	TRBJ2-4	ASSSWTSGGNIQY
TRBV4-2	TRBJ1-5	ASSRSGNQPQH
TRBV13	TRBJ1-1	ASSSWSHRGRDTEAF
TRBV7-2	TRBJ1-3	ASSKDDLTSGNTIY
TRBV9	TRBJ2-1	ASSVGGRPYNEQF
TRBV5-4	TRBJ2-3	ASSRRGTDTQY
TRBV5-1	TRBJ2-2	ASSLDRAGELF
TRBV21-1	TRBJ1-2	ASSRAGGLGLYGYT
TRBV7-8	TRBJ1-5	ASSLERRGLDQPQH
TRBV7-2	TRBJ1-2	ASSLRRERYT
TRBV27	TRBJ2-1	ASSPWAARSSYNEQF
TRBV10-3	TRBJ2-5	AISESQIVQEQETQY
TRBV25-1	TRBJ1-2	ASQTVGTGGVGGYT
TRBV2	TRBJ1-5	ASSGSTSNQPQH
TRBV5-6	TRBJ2-2	ASTLDERDTGELF
TRBV9	TRBJ2-2	ASSLSGRGNTGELF
TRBV11-2	TRBJ2-1	ASSPGLAGEFQF
TRBV2	TRBJ1-1	ASSRQGSLKNTEAF
TRBV6-2/TRBV6-3	TRBJ2-7	ASSSISLAVNEQY